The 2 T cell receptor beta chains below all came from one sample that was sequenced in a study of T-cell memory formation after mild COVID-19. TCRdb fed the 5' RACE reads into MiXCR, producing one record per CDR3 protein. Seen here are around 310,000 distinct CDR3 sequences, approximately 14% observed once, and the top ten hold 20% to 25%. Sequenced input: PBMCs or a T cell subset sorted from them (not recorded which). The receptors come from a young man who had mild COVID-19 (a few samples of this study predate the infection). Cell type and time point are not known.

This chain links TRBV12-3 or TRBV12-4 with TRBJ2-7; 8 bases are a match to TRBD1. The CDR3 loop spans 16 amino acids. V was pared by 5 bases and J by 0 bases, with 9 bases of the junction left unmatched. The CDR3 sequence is CASSNPRDRSSYEQYV. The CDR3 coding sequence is TGTGCCAGCAGTAACCCCCGGGACAGGAGCTCCTACGAGCAGTACGTC.

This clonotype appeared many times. The CDR3 DNA follows: TGTGCCAGCAGCTTAGTCGGATTTAGCACAGATACGCAGTATTTT. Translated, it gives CASSLVGFSTDTQYF. This chain uses TRBV7-6 with TRBJ2-3; D is unclear. There are 15 residues in the CDR3. Germline V lookup: CDR1 SGHVS, CDR2 FNYEAQ. The V end was cut by 1 base, the J end by 0 bases, with 8 bases between. Full variable domain (outside the CDR3, taken from reference TRBV7-6 and TRBJ2-3): GAGVSQSPRYKVTKRGQDVALRCDPISGHVSLYWYRQALGQGPEFLTYFNYEAQQDKSGLPNDRFSAERPEGSISTLTIQRTEQRDSAMYRCASSLVGFSTDTQYFGPGTRLTVL.